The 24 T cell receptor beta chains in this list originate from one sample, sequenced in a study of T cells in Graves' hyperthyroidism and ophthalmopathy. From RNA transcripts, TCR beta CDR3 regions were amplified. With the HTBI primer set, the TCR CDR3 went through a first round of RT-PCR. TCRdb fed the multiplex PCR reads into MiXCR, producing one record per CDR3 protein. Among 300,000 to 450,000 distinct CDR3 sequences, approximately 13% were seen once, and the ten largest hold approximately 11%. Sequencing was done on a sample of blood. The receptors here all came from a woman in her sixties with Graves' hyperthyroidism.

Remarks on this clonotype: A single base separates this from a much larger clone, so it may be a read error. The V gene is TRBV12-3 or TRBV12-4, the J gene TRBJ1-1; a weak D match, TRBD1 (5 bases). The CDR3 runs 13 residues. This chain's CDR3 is CARSFRGWFEAFF. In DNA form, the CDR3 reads TGTGCCAGAAGTTTTAGGGGATGGTTTGAAGCTTTCTTT.

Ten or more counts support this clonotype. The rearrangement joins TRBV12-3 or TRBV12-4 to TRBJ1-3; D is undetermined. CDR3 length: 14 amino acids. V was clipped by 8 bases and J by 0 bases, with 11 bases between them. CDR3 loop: CASSPVISGNTIYF. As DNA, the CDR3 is TGTGCCAGCTCCCCCGTGATCTCTGGAAACACCATATATTTT.

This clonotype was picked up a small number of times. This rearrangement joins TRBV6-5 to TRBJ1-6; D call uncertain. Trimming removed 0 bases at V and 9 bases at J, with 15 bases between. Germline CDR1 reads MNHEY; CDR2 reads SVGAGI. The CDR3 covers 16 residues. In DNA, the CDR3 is TGTGCCAGCAGTTACTCGATCTGGGGAGGGTTTTCACCCCTCCACTTT. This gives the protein CASSYSIWGGFSPLHF.

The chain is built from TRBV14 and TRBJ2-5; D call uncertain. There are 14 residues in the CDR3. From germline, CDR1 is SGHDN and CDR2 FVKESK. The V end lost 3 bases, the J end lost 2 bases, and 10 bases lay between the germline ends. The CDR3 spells CASSQEMKQETQYF. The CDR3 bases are TGTGCCAGCAGCCAGGAGATGAAACAAGAGACCCAGTACTTC. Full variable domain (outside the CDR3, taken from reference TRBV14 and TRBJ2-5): EAGVTQFPSHSVIEKGQTVTLRCDPISGHDNLYWYRRVMGKEIKFLLHFVKESKQDESGMPNNRFLAERTGGTYSTLKVQPAELEDSGVYFCASSQEMKQETQYFGPGTRLLVL.

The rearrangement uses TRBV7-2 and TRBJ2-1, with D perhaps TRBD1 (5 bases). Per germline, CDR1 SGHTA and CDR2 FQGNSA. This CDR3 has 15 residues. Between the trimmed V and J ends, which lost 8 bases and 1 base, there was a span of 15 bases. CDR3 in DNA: TGTGCCAGCTCGATTTACAGGTCTTCCTACAATGAGCAGTTCTTC. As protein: CASSIYRSSYNEQFF.

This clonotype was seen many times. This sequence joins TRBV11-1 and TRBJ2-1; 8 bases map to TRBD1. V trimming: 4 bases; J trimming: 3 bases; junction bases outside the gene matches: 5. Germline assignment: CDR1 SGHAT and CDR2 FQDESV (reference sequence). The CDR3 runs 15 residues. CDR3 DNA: TGTGCCAGCAGCTATGGGACAGGCAACTACAATGAGCAGTTCTTC. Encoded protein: CASSYGTGNYNEQFF.

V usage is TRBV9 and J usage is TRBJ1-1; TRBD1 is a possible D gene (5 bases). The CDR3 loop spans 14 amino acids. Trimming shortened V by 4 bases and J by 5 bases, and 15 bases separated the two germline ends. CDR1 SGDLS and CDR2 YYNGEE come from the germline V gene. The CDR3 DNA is TGTGCCAGCAGCCCCCGGGCCGGGGGGACTGAAGCTTTCTTT. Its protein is CASSPRAGGTEAFF.

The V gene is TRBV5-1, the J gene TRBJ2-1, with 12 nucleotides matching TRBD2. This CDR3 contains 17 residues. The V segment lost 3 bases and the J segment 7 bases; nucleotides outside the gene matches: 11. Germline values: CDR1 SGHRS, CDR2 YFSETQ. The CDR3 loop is CASSSLAGGPDTNEQFF. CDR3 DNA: TGCGCCAGCAGCTCCCTAGCGGGAGGGCCTGATACAAATGAGCAGTTCTTC.

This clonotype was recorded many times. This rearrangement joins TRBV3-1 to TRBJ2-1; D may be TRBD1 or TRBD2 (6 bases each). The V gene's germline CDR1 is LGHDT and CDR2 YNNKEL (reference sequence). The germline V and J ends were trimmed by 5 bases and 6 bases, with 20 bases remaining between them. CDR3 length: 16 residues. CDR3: CASSTPQGGIRNEQFF. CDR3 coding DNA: TGTGCCAGCAGCACCCCACAGGGCGGGATCCGCAATGAGCAGTTCTTC.

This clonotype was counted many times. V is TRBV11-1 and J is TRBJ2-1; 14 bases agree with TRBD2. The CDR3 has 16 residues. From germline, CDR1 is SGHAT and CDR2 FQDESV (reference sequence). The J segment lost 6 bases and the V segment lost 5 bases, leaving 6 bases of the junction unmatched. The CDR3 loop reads CASSPRLAGGGNEQFF. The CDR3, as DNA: TGTGCCAGCAGCCCCAGACTAGCGGGAGGGGGCAATGAGCAGTTCTTC.

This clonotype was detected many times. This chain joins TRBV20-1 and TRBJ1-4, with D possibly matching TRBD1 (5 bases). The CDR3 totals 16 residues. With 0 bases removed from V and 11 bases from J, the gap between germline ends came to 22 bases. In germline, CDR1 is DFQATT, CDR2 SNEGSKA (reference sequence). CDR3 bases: TGCAGTGCTAGAGAAAGCGCCGGGACGCCTAAGGAGAAACTGTTTTTT. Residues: CSARESAGTPKEKLFF.

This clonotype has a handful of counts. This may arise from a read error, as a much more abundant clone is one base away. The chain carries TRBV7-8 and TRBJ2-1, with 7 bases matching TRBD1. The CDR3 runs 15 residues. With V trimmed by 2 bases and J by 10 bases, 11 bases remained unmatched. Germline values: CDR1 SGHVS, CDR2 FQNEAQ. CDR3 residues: CASSLRQGKIHEQFF. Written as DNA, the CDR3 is TGTGCCAGCAGCTTACGACAGGGAAAAATCCACGAGCAGTTCTTC.

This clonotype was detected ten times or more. The CDR3 nucleotides are TGCGCCAGCAGCTTGGGGCCTGAGACAGGGGGCTCGGGTGAGCAGTTCTTC. It is translated as CASSLGPETGGSGEQFF. The chain links TRBV5-1 to TRBJ2-1, with 10 nucleotides matching TRBD1. CDR1 SGHRS and CDR2 YFSETQ come from the germline V gene. After removal of 0 bases from V and 9 bases from J, the junction contained 12 bases not matched to a gene. The CDR3 covers 17 residues.

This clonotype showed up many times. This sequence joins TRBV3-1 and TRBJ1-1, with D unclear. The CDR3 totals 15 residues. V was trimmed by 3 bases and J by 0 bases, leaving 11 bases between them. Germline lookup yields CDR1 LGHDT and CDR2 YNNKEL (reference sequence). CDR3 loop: CASSQTPGMNTEAFF. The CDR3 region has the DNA TGTGCCAGCAGCCAGACCCCTGGGATGAACACTGAAGCTTTCTTT.

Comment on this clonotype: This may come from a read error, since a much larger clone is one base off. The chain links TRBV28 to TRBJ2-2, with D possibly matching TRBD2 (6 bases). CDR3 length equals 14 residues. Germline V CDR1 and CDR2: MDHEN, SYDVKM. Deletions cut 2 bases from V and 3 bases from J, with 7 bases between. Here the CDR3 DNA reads TGTGCCAGCAGTTTAGGGACTTACACCGGGGAGCTGTTTTTT. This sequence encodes CASSLGTYTGELFF.

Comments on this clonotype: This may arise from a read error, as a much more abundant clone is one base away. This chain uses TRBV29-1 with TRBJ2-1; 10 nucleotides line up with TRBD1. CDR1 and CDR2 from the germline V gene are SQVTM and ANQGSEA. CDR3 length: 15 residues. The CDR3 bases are TGCAGCGTTGAATTAGACAGGGGGCAGGACAATGGGCAGTTCTTC. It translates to CSVELDRGQDNGQFF.

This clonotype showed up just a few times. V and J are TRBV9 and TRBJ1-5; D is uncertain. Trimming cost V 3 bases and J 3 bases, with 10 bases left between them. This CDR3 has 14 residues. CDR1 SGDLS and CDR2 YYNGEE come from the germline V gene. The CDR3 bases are TGTGCCAGCAGCGCGGGCTTACCCAATCAGCCCCAGCATTTT. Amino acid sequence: CASSAGLPNQPQHF.

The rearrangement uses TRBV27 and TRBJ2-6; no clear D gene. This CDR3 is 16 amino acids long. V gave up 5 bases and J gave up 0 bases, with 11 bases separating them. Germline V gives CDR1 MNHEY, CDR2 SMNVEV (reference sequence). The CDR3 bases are TGTGCCAGCAGTGGTGAGTCTTACTCTGGGGCCAACGTCCTGACTTTC. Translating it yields CASSGESYSGANVLTF.

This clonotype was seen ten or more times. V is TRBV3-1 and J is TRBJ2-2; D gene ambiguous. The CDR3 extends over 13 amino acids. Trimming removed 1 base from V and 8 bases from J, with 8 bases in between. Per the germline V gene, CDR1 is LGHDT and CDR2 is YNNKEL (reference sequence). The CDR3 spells CASSQGKAGELFF. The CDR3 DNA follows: TGTGCCAGCAGCCAAGGCAAAGCGGGGGAGCTGTTTTTT.

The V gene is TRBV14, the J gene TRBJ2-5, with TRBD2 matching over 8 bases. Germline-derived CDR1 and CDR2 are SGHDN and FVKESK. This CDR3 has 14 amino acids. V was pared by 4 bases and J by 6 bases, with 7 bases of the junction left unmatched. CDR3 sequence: CASSLSGGRKTQYF. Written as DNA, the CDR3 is TGTGCCAGCAGCCTCAGCGGGGGCAGGAAGACCCAGTACTTC.

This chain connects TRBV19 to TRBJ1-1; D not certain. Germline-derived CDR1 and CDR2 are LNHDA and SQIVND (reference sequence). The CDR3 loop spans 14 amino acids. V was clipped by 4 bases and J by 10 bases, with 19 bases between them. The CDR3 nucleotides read TGTGCCAGTAGTAGAATGGAAAGGGTCTTCGCAGCTTTCTTT. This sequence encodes CASSRMERVFAAFF.

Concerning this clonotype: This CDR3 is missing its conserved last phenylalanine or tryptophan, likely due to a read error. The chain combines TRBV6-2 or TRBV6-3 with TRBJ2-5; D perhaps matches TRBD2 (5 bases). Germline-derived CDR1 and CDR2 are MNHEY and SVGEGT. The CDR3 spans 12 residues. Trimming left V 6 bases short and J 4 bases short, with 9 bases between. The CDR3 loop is CASRGAGETQYS. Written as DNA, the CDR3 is TGTGCCAGCAGGGGAGCAGGAGAGACCCAGTACTCC.

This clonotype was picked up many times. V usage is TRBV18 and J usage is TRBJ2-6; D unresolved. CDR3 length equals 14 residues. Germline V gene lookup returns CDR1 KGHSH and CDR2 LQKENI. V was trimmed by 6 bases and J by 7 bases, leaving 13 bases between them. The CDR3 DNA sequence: TGTGCCAGCTCCCTTACCACAAACGCCAACGTCCTGACTTTC. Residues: CASSLTTNANVLTF.

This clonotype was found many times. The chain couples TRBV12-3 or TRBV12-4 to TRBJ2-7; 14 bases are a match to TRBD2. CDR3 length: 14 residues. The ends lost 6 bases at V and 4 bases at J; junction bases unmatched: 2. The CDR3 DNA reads TGTGCCAGCAGGGGACTAGCGGGAGAATACGAGCAGTACTTC. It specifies CASRGLAGEYEQYF.